Listed here are 8 T cell receptor beta chains from one sample, sequenced in a study of T cell clones after liver transplantation. TCRdb's copy holds only in-frame clones and misses some; the assay was immunoSEQ multiplex PCR. The sample includes about 85,000 clones, 70% to 85% of them seen just once. The material sequenced was CD4+ T cells from blood, taken just over 45 months after liver transplant. Receptors originate from a human patient who received a liver transplant. The graft donor may have contributed some T cells.

The chain carries TRBV29-1 and TRBJ1-5; 7 bases are a match to TRBD1. The CDR3 has 14 amino acids. The J segment lost 5 bases and the V segment lost 4 bases, leaving 8 bases of the junction unmatched. The germline V gene encodes CDR1 SQVTM and CDR2 ANQGSEA. The CDR3 nucleotides are TGCAGCGTTGCAACAGGGGCGGCGGATCAGCCCCAGCATTTT. This gives the protein CSVATGAADQPQHF.

This chain joins TRBV28 and TRBJ2-5; TRBD2 matches at 11 bases. V was pared by 5 bases and J by 7 bases, with 9 bases of the junction left unmatched. Germline lookup yields CDR1 MDHEN and CDR2 SYDVKM. The CDR3 is made up of 15 amino acids. CDR3 coding DNA: TGTGCCAGCAGTCTTGCCGGGACTAGCGGTGGGACCCAGTACTTC. This codes for CASSLAGTSGGTQYF.

CDR3 amino acids: CASSYRGHTTTEAFF. DNA for the CDR3: TGTGCCAGCAGTTACAGGGGCCATACAACCACTGAAGCTTTCTTT. V and J are TRBV2 and TRBJ1-1; 7 positions match TRBD1. After removal of 5 bases from V and 4 bases from J, the junction contained 10 bases not matched to a gene. This CDR3 region has 15 residues. The germline gives CDR1 SNHLY, CDR2 FYNNEI.

The J gene is TRBJ2-5, the V gene TRBV6-1, with D unclear. Deletions cut 7 bases from V and 1 base from J, with 4 bases between. Germline CDR1 reads MNHNS; CDR2 reads SASEGT. The CDR3 contains 11 residues. Here the CDR3 reads CASKFQETQYF. Written as DNA, the CDR3 is TGTGCCAGCAAGTTCCAAGAGACCCAGTACTTC.

V gene TRBV7-9 combines with J gene TRBJ2-7; 8 bases are a match to TRBD2. Germline values: CDR1 SEHNR, CDR2 FQNEAQ (reference sequence). The CDR3 consists of 12 residues. J lost 5 bases, V lost 11 bases, and 8 bases had no gene match. The DNA of the CDR3 is TGTGCCGGGGGGCGCGGGAGGAACGAGCAGTACTTC. As protein: CAGGRGRNEQYF. The full variable domain, completed using reference TRBV7-9 and TRBJ2-7, is DTGVSQNPRHKITKRGQNVTFRCDPISEHNRLYWYRQTLGQGPEFLTYFQNEAQLEKSRLLSDRFSAERPKGSFSTLEIQRTEQGDSAMYLCAGGRGRNEQYFGPGTRLTVT.

This sequence joins TRBV25-1 and TRBJ1-2; D remains ambiguous. CDR1 is MGHDK, CDR2 SYGVNS, per germline. The V end lost 3 bases, the J end lost 5 bases, and 10 bases lay between the germline ends. The CDR3 is 13 residues long. CDR3 DNA sequence: TGTGCCAGCAGTGAGTTGTTGGGATATGGCTACACCTTC. Protein sequence: CASSELLGYGYTF.

The rearrangement joins TRBV4-2 to TRBJ2-5, with TRBD2 matching 11 bases. Germline CDR1 reads LGHNA; CDR2 reads YNFKEQ. V trimming: 0 bases; J trimming: 5 bases; junction bases outside the gene matches: 5. The length of the CDR3 is 16 residues. CDR3 DNA: TGTGCCAGCAGCCAAGAACTAGCGGGAGTTTGGGAGACCCAGTACTTC. Its translation: CASSQELAGVWETQYF.

This sequence joins TRBV15 and TRBJ1-4; D is uncertain. Trimming took 5 bases from V and 0 from J, leaving 16 bases between them. This CDR3 is built from 17 residues. Germline assignment: CDR1 LNHNV and CDR2 YYDKDF (reference sequence). The CDR3 bases are TGTGCCACCAGCGGAGGGTCAGGATCCACAACTAATGAAAAACTGTTTTTT. It specifies CATSGGSGSTTNEKLFF.